A selection of T cell receptor beta chains follows, all from one sample in a study of cytomegalovirus exposure and HLA in healthy donors. Clones were sequenced by immunoSEQ multiplex PCR, and TCRdb holds only the in-frame ones, with some missing. The sample lists around 140,000 clones; roughly 80% were seen once. The specimen sequenced was PBMCs. These TCRs come from a female donor in good health and CMV-seronegative. Both conserved end residues are part of each CDR3. D genes are given only for firm matches. Size tells how often a clone was seen (once, few, many) or the class of an expanded clone, and some rows leave it out.

V: TRBV19
J: TRBJ1-4
size: once
D: -
CDR3: CASMGPQGIGNEKLFF
DNA: TGTGCCTCGATGGGCCCTCAGGGGATCGGTAATGAAAAACTGTTTTTT

V: TRBV25-1
J: TRBJ1-1
size: few
D: -
CDR3: CATSDRPNTEAFF
DNA: TGTGCCACCTCAGACAGACCGAACACTGAAGCTTTCTTT

V: TRBV15
J: TRBJ2-4
size: -
D: -
CDR3: CATSSRGLAKNIQYF
DNA: TGTGCCACCAGCAGCCGAGGACTAGCCAAAAACATTCAGTACTTC

V: TRBV9
J: TRBJ2-1
size: -
D: TRBD2
CDR3: CASSVQPGGAPRTSYNEQFF
DNA: TGTGCCAGCAGCGTCCAACCCGGGGGGGCCCCTCGTACCTCCTACAATGAGCAGTTCTTC

V: TRBV6-5
J: TRBJ2-7
size: few
D: -
CDR3: CASSPAPTYEQYF
DNA: TGTGCCAGCAGTCCCGCTCCTACCTACGAGCAGTACTTC

V: TRBV25-1
J: TRBJ1-2
size: -
D: -
CDR3: CASKGDRNYGYTF
DNA: TGTGCCAGCAAGGGGGACCGAAACTATGGCTACACCTTC

V: TRBV2
J: TRBJ2-7
size: -
D: TRBD1
CDR3: CASSEQGAGEQYF
DNA: TGTGCCAGCAGTGAACAGGGGGCGGGAGAGCAGTACTTC

V: TRBV6-5
J: TRBJ2-7
size: -
D: TRBD1
CDR3: CASSEPGQGDEQYF
DNA: TGTGCCAGCAGTGAACCGGGACAGGGGGACGAGCAGTACTTC

V: TRBV9
J: TRBJ2-3
size: few
D: TRBD2
CDR3: CASSVALSGGTDTQYF
DNA: TGTGCCAGCAGCGTAGCCCTTAGCGGGGGGACAGATACGCAGTATTTT

V: TRBV11-2
J: TRBJ1-1
size: -
D: -
CDR3: CASSLVVAGPVMNTEAFF
DNA: TGTGCCAGCAGCTTAGTGGTGGCAGGGCCCGTTATGAACACTGAAGCTTTCTTT

V: TRBV23-1
J: TRBJ2-3
size: -
D: TRBD1
CDR3: CASSLRDRITDTQYF
DNA: TGCGCCAGCAGTCTCCGGGACAGGATCACAGATACGCAGTATTTT

V: TRBV6-1
J: TRBJ2-7
size: -
D: -
CDR3: CASTGGGLYEQYF
DNA: TGTGCCAGCACCGGTGGCGGGCTCTACGAGCAGTACTTC

V: TRBV19
J: TRBJ1-5
size: -
D: -
CDR3: CASSTSQPQHF
DNA: TGTGCCAGTAGTACGAGTCAGCCCCAGCATTTT

V: TRBV6-5
J: TRBJ1-4
size: once
D: -
CDR3: CASRAERTYEKLFF
DNA: TGTGCCAGCAGGGCCGAGCGGACGTATGAAAAACTGTTTTTT

V: TRBV19
J: TRBJ1-3
size: -
D: -
CDR3: CASSSGGRNTIYF
DNA: TGTGCCAGTAGTTCGGGGGGAAGAAACACCATATATTTT

V: TRBV9
J: TRBJ2-5
size: -
D: -
CDR3: CASSPRMGLAGETQYF
DNA: TGTGCCAGCAGCCCACGTATGGGGTTGGCGGGGGAGACCCAGTACTTC

V: TRBV28
J: TRBJ1-2
size: -
D: -
CDR3: CASRTQGTDRHTF
DNA: TGTGCCAGCAGAACCCAGGGAACAGACAGGCACACCTTC

V: TRBV25-1
J: TRBJ1-4
size: few
D: TRBD1
CDR3: CASGHGVAGATGNEKLFF
DNA: TGTGCCAGCGGGCACGGCGTGGCAGGGGCGACAGGGAATGAAAAACTGTTTTTT

V: TRBV4-1
J: TRBJ1-2
size: -
D: -
CDR3: CASSQGHATSYGYTF
DNA: TGCGCCAGCAGCCAAGGACACGCAACTAGCTATGGCTACACCTTC

V: TRBV6-5
J: TRBJ2-5
size: -
D: -
CDR3: CASRFRGEGGETQYF
DNA: TGTGCCAGCAGGTTTCGGGGGGAGGGGGGAGAGACCCAGTACTTC

V: TRBV27
J: TRBJ1-4
size: -
D: -
CDR3: CASSSKINGNEKLFF
DNA: TGTGCCAGCAGTTCTAAGATAAACGGTAATGAAAAACTGTTTTTT

V: TRBV7-8
J: TRBJ1-6
size: -
D: TRBD1
CDR3: CASSGSTTPGQRNSPLHF
DNA: TGTGCCAGCAGCGGCTCGACCACGCCGGGACAGAGGAATTCACCCCTCCACTTT

V: TRBV6-6
J: TRBJ1-3
size: many
D: -
CDR3: CASSYSEWGNTIYF
DNA: TGTGCCAGCAGTTACTCTGAGTGGGGAAACACCATATATTTT

V: TRBV19
J: TRBJ2-7
size: -
D: TRBD2
CDR3: CASSPRRTSGGWQYF
DNA: TGTGCCAGTAGCCCACGCCGGACTAGCGGGGGGTGGCAGTACTTC

V: TRBV4-2
J: TRBJ1-2
size: -
D: TRBD1
CDR3: CASSQGGLGGAGGYTF
DNA: TGTGCCAGCAGCCAAGGAGGTTTAGGGGGCGCAGGAGGCTACACCTTC

V: TRBV5-5
J: TRBJ1-2
size: -
D: -
CDR3: CASSLTGFEGYTF
DNA: TGTGCCAGCAGCTTGACAGGGTTTGAAGGCTACACCTTC

V: TRBV7-9
J: TRBJ2-1
size: -
D: -
CDR3: CASDQGEQFF
DNA: TGTGCCAGCGATCAGGGGGAGCAGTTCTTC

V: TRBV6-1
J: TRBJ1-1
size: few
D: TRBD1
CDR3: CASNLMLDRGAFF
DNA: TGTGCCAGCAACCTGATGTTGGACAGGGGTGCTTTCTTT